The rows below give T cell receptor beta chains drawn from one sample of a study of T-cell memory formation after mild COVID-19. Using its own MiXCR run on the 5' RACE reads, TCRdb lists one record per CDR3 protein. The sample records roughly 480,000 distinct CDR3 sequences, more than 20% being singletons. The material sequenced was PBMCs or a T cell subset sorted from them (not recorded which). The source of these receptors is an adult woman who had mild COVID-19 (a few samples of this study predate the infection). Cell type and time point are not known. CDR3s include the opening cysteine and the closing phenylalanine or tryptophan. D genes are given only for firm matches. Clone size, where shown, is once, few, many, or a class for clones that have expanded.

CDR3 protein: CASSVGTSGRYEQYF; CDR3 DNA: TGTGCCAGCAGCGTAGGTACTAGCGGGAGATACGAGCAGTACTTC; D gene: TRBD2; V gene: TRBV9; J gene: TRBJ2-7; clone size: .
CDR3 protein: CASSGRQGGNTIYF; CDR3 DNA: TGTGCCAGCAGCGGAAGGCAGGGTGGAAACACCATATATTTT; D gene: .; V gene: TRBV7-9; J gene: TRBJ1-3; clone size: .
CDR3 protein: CASGLTGQAEAFF; CDR3 DNA: TGTGCTAGTGGCCTGACAGGGCAGGCTGAAGCTTTCTTT; D gene: TRBD1; V gene: TRBV12-5; J gene: TRBJ1-1; clone size: few
CDR3 protein: CASSPTSGRNPPDTQYF; CDR3 DNA: TGCGCCAGCAGCCCAACTAGCGGGAGGAACCCTCCAGATACGCAGTATTTT; D gene: TRBD2; V gene: TRBV4-3; J gene: TRBJ2-3; clone size: .
CDR3 protein: CASSLDQGSTDTQYF; CDR3 DNA: TGTGCCAGCAGCTTAGATCAGGGAAGCACAGATACGCAGTATTTT; D gene: .; V gene: TRBV11-2; J gene: TRBJ2-3; clone size: few
CDR3 protein: CATSMVAGGLYEQYF; CDR3 DNA: TGTGCCACCAGCATGGTAGCGGGGGGCCTCTACGAGCAGTACTTC; D gene: TRBD2; V gene: TRBV15; J gene: TRBJ2-7; clone size: .
CDR3 protein: CASSRSGTGISIPYF; CDR3 DNA: TGTGCCAGCAGTCGCTCCGGGACAGGGATCTCTATTCCGTACTTC; D gene: TRBD1; V gene: TRBV27; J gene: TRBJ2-7; clone size: once
CDR3 protein: CATTVEDYGYTF; CDR3 DNA: TGTGCCACCACGGTTGAGGATTATGGCTACACCTTC; D gene: .; V gene: TRBV2; J gene: TRBJ1-2; clone size: .
CDR3 protein: CASSERQVYTEAFF; CDR3 DNA: TGTGCCAGCAGTGAACGTCAGGTTTACACTGAAGCTTTCTTT; D gene: .; V gene: TRBV6-5; J gene: TRBJ1-1; clone size: few
CDR3 protein: CASTLGRPETQYF; CDR3 DNA: TGTGCCAGCACCCTCGGCCGTCCGGAGACCCAGTACTTC; D gene: .; V gene: TRBV12-3/TRBV12-4; J gene: TRBJ2-5; clone size: few
CDR3 protein: CSGGGTSANTGELFF; CDR3 DNA: TGCAGCGGGGGGGGCACTAGCGCGAACACCGGGGAGCTGTTTTTT; D gene: .; V gene: TRBV29-1; J gene: TRBJ2-2; clone size: few
CDR3 protein: CASSWGFGTSPGDTQYF; CDR3 DNA: TGTGCCAGCAGCTGGGGTTTCGGGACTAGCCCCGGGGATACGCAGTATTTT; D gene: TRBD2; V gene: TRBV7-3; J gene: TRBJ2-3; clone size: .
CDR3 protein: CASSQGLGTEAFF; CDR3 DNA: TGCGCCAGCAGCCAGGGACTGGGGACTGAAGCTTTCTTT; D gene: .; V gene: TRBV4-3; J gene: TRBJ1-1; clone size: few
CDR3 protein: CATRDRGADTQYF; CDR3 DNA: TGTGCCACCCGGGACAGGGGGGCAGATACGCAGTATTTT; D gene: TRBD1; V gene: TRBV6-2/TRBV6-3; J gene: TRBJ2-3; clone size: .
CDR3 protein: CASRETSGGAYEQFF; CDR3 DNA: TGTGCCAGCAGGGAAACTAGCGGGGGGGCTTATGAGCAGTTCTTC; D gene: TRBD2; V gene: TRBV25-1; J gene: TRBJ2-1; clone size: few
CDR3 protein: CAWSHPDRALYGYTF; CDR3 DNA: TGTGCCTGGAGTCACCCCGACAGGGCTCTTTATGGCTACACCTTC; D gene: TRBD1; V gene: TRBV30; J gene: TRBJ1-2; clone size: .
CDR3 protein: CSARNWQENTEAFF; CDR3 DNA: TGCAGTGCTAGAAACTGGCAGGAGAACACTGAAGCTTTCTTT; D gene: .; V gene: TRBV20-1; J gene: TRBJ1-1; clone size: few
CDR3 protein: CATSSSGWNTGELFF; CDR3 DNA: TGTGCCACCAGCAGTTCGGGGTGGAACACCGGGGAGCTGTTTTTT; D gene: .; V gene: TRBV15; J gene: TRBJ2-2; clone size: .
CDR3 protein: CASSLDLNTEAFF; CDR3 DNA: TGTGCCAGCAGCTTGGACTTAAACACTGAAGCTTTCTTT; D gene: .; V gene: TRBV5-5; J gene: TRBJ1-1; clone size: many
CDR3 protein: CATSRDRVVTGELFF; CDR3 DNA: TGTGCCACCAGCAGAGATCGGGTAGTAACCGGGGAGCTGTTTTTT; D gene: .; V gene: TRBV15; J gene: TRBJ2-2; clone size: few
CDR3 protein: CAWMVAGGPRDEQFF; CDR3 DNA: TGTGCCTGGATGGTAGCGGGAGGCCCACGCGATGAGCAGTTCTTC; D gene: TRBD2; V gene: TRBV30; J gene: TRBJ2-1; clone size: .
CDR3 protein: CASSEYYDRAADTQYF; CDR3 DNA: TGTGCCAGCAGTGAATATTACGACAGGGCTGCAGATACGCAGTATTTT; D gene: TRBD1; V gene: TRBV25-1; J gene: TRBJ2-3; clone size: few
CDR3 protein: CSARDQLAGGPQETQYF; CDR3 DNA: TGCAGTGCTAGAGATCAACTAGCGGGAGGCCCCCAAGAGACCCAGTACTTC; D gene: TRBD2; V gene: TRBV20-1; J gene: TRBJ2-5; clone size: few
CDR3 protein: CASSLGLAGGLTDTQYF; CDR3 DNA: TGCGCCAGCAGCTTGGGACTAGCGGGGGGGCTGACAGATACGCAGTATTTT; D gene: TRBD2; V gene: TRBV5-1; J gene: TRBJ2-3; clone size: .
CDR3 protein: CASNQENRNSPLHF; CDR3 DNA: TGCGCCAGCAACCAGGAGAACAGAAATTCACCCCTCCACTTT; D gene: .; V gene: TRBV4-1; J gene: TRBJ1-6; clone size: .
CDR3 protein: CSASRDSSEKLFF; CDR3 DNA: TGCAGTGCCTCTAGGGACAGTAGTGAAAAACTGTTTTTT; D gene: TRBD1; V gene: TRBV20-1; J gene: TRBJ1-4; clone size: .
CDR3 protein: CASSLGGTRDEQFF; CDR3 DNA: TGCGCCAGCAGCTTGGGCGGGACTAGAGATGAGCAGTTCTTC; D gene: TRBD2; V gene: TRBV5-1; J gene: TRBJ2-1; clone size: few
CDR3 protein: CASSQGQGVTEAFF; CDR3 DNA: TGCGCCAGCAGCCAGGGACAGGGGGTCACTGAAGCTTTCTTT; D gene: TRBD1; V gene: TRBV4-1; J gene: TRBJ1-1; clone size: .
CDR3 protein: CSARIAGDSEKLFF; CDR3 DNA: TGCAGTGCCCGAATCGCAGGGGACAGTGAAAAACTGTTTTTT; D gene: TRBD1; V gene: TRBV20-1; J gene: TRBJ1-4; clone size: .
CDR3 protein: CASSLAPGQSYEQYF; CDR3 DNA: TGCGCCAGCAGCTTGGCTCCTGGACAGTCCTACGAGCAGTACTTC; D gene: .; V gene: TRBV5-1; J gene: TRBJ2-7; clone size: once
CDR3 protein: CASRYPGQFTDTQYF; CDR3 DNA: TGTGCCAGCAGATACCCGGGACAGTTCACAGATACGCAGTATTTT; D gene: TRBD1; V gene: TRBV27; J gene: TRBJ2-3; clone size: .
CDR3 protein: CASSWGGSYEQYF; CDR3 DNA: TGTGCCAGCAGTTGGGGGGGATCCTACGAGCAGTACTTC; D gene: TRBD2; V gene: TRBV12-3/TRBV12-4; J gene: TRBJ2-7; clone size: many
CDR3 protein: CASSQEDRTETQYF; CDR3 DNA: TGCGCCAGCAGCCAAGAGGACAGGACAGAGACCCAGTACTTC; D gene: TRBD1; V gene: TRBV4-1; J gene: TRBJ2-5; clone size: few
CDR3 protein: CASSLPGANVLTF; CDR3 DNA: TGTGCCAGCAGCTTACCTGGGGCCAACGTCCTGACTTTC; D gene: .; V gene: TRBV13; J gene: TRBJ2-6; clone size: few
CDR3 protein: CASSLEENTEAFF; CDR3 DNA: TGTGCCAGCAGCTTGGAGGAGAACACTGAAGCTTTCTTT; D gene: .; V gene: TRBV5-4; J gene: TRBJ1-1; clone size: many
CDR3 protein: CASSLSGLAGDKNIQYF; CDR3 DNA: TGTGCCAGCAGCCTATCAGGACTAGCGGGAGACAAAAACATTCAGTACTTC; D gene: TRBD2; V gene: TRBV7-2; J gene: TRBJ2-4; clone size: few
CDR3 protein: CASSFSGSSQETQYF; CDR3 DNA: TGTGCCAGCAGCTTTAGCGGGTCTAGCCAAGAGACCCAGTACTTC; D gene: TRBD2; V gene: TRBV7-9; J gene: TRBJ2-5; clone size: few
CDR3 protein: CSARVSRAGNQETQYF; CDR3 DNA: TGCAGTGCTAGAGTTTCAAGAGCGGGGAACCAAGAGACCCAGTACTTC; D gene: TRBD2; V gene: TRBV20-1; J gene: TRBJ2-5; clone size: few
CDR3 protein: CAWKRQGGSKNYGYTF; CDR3 DNA: TGTGCCTGGAAACGGCAGGGGGGGTCCAAGAACTATGGCTACACCTTC; D gene: TRBD1; V gene: TRBV30; J gene: TRBJ1-2; clone size: once
CDR3 protein: CASRRGTRGALSNQPQHF; CDR3 DNA: TGTGCCAGCAGGAGAGGGACAAGGGGCGCCCTTAGCAATCAGCCCCAGCATTTT; D gene: .; V gene: TRBV6-1; J gene: TRBJ1-5; clone size: .
CDR3 protein: CASSLTNSLVGSPYEQYF; CDR3 DNA: TGCGCCAGCAGCTTGACTAACTCTCTCGTCGGCAGTCCCTACGAGCAGTACTTC; D gene: .; V gene: TRBV5-1; J gene: TRBJ2-7; clone size: .
CDR3 protein: CASSLTGVNNEQFF; CDR3 DNA: TGTGCCAGCAGTTTAACAGGGGTAAACAATGAGCAGTTCTTC; D gene: TRBD1; V gene: TRBV12-3/TRBV12-4; J gene: TRBJ2-1; clone size: .
CDR3 protein: CATSDPSGSYEQYF; CDR3 DNA: TGTGCCACCAGTGATCCGTCAGGTTCCTACGAGCAGTACTTC; D gene: .; V gene: TRBV24-1; J gene: TRBJ2-7; clone size: .
CDR3 protein: CASSPLGPEAFF; CDR3 DNA: TGTGCCAGCAGCCCCTTAGGCCCTGAAGCTTTCTTT; D gene: .; V gene: TRBV14; J gene: TRBJ1-1; clone size: .
CDR3 protein: CASRPLGRDNYGYTF; CDR3 DNA: TGCGCCAGCCGCCCCCTCGGCCGGGATAACTATGGCTACACCTTC; D gene: .; V gene: TRBV5-1; J gene: TRBJ1-2; clone size: .
CDR3 protein: CASSSIPGRSGNTIYF; CDR3 DNA: TGTGCCAGCAGCTCCATCCCGGGCCGCTCTGGAAACACCATATATTTT; D gene: .; V gene: TRBV5-4; J gene: TRBJ1-3; clone size: few
CDR3 protein: CASSEGGQGPEYSNQPQHF; CDR3 DNA: TGTGCCAGCAGTGAAGGGGGACAGGGGCCAGAATATAGCAATCAGCCCCAGCATTTT; D gene: TRBD1; V gene: TRBV6-1; J gene: TRBJ1-5; clone size: .
CDR3 protein: CASSLADRGQNYGYTF; CDR3 DNA: TGTGCCAGCAGTCTCGCCGACAGGGGGCAAAACTATGGCTACACCTTC; D gene: TRBD1; V gene: TRBV12-3/TRBV12-4; J gene: TRBJ1-2; clone size: .
CDR3 protein: CATSDERGSSYNEQFF; CDR3 DNA: TGTGCCACCAGTGACGAGCGGGGGAGCTCCTACAATGAGCAGTTCTTC; D gene: TRBD2; V gene: TRBV24-1; J gene: TRBJ2-1; clone size: .
CDR3 protein: CASSFIGGADYGYTF; CDR3 DNA: TGCGCCAGCAGCTTCATAGGGGGCGCGGATTATGGCTACACCTTC; D gene: TRBD1; V gene: TRBV5-1; J gene: TRBJ1-2; clone size: .
CDR3 protein: CASSSEVTNQPQHF; CDR3 DNA: TGTGCCAGCAGCTCAGAAGTGACCAATCAGCCCCAGCATTTT; D gene: .; V gene: TRBV11-2; J gene: TRBJ1-5; clone size: few
CDR3 protein: CASSFFGVRDTEAFF; CDR3 DNA: TGTGCCAGCAGCTTTTTCGGGGTTAGGGACACTGAAGCTTTCTTT; D gene: .; V gene: TRBV11-2; J gene: TRBJ1-1; clone size: .
CDR3 protein: CASSFTSGGAEVTQYF; CDR3 DNA: TGTGCCAGCAGCTTCACTAGCGGGGGGGCCGAGGTTACGCAGTATTTT; D gene: TRBD2; V gene: TRBV11-2; J gene: TRBJ2-3; clone size: few